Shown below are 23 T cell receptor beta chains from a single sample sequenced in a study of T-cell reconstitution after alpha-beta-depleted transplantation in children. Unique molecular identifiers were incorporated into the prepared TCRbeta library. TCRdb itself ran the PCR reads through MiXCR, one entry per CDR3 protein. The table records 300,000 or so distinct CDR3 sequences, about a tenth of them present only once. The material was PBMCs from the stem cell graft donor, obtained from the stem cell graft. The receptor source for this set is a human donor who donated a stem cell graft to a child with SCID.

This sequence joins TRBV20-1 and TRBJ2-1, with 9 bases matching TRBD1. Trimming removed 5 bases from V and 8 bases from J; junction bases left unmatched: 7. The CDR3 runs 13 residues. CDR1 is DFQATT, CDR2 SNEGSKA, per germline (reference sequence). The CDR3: CSAWDREVDEQFF. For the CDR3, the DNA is TGCAGTGCTTGGGACAGGGAGGTCGATGAGCAGTTCTTC.

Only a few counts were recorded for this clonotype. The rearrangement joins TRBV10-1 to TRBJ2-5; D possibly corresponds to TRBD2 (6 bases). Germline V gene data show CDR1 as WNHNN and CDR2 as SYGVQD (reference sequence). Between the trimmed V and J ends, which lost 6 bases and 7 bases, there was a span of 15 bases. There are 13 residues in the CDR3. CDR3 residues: CASSPGLGGTQYF. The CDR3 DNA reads TGCGCCAGCAGCCCTGGACTGGGAGGGACCCAGTACTTC.

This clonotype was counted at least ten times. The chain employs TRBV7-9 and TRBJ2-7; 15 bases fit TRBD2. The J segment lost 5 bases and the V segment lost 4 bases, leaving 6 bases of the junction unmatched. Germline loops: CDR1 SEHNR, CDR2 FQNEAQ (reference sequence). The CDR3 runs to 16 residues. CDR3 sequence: CASSSGLAGGIDEQYF. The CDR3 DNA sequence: TGTGCCAGCAGCTCAGGACTAGCGGGGGGGATCGACGAGCAGTACTTC.

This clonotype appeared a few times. The DNA for the CDR3 is TGTGCCAGCACCGTAGGGTTGGGTGGGTCCTACGAGCAGTACTTC. This codes for CASTVGLGGSYEQYF. V usage is TRBV7-2 and J usage is TRBJ2-7; no reliable D call. The CDR3 totals 15 residues. CDR1 is SGHTA and CDR2 is FQGNSA in the germline V gene. The V and J ends lost 7 bases and 1 base respectively, with 17 bases between them.

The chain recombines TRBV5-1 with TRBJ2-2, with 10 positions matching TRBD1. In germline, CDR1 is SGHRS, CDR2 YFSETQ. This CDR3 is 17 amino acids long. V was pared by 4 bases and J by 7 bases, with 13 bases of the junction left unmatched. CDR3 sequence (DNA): TGCGCCAGCAGCCCTACCCCTCGGACAGGGGGTAGCGGGGAGCTGTTTTTT. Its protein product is CASSPTPRTGGSGELFF. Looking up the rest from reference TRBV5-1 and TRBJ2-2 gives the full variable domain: KAGVTQTPRYLIKTRGQQVTLSCSPISGHRSVSWYQQTPGQGLQFLFEYFSETQRNKGNFPGRFSGRQFSNSRSEMNVSTLELGDSALYLCASSPTPRTGGSGELFFGEGSRLTVL.

The CDR3: CASSSSQVMNTEAFF. The DNA of the CDR3 is TGTGCCAGCAGCTCCAGTCAGGTTATGAACACTGAAGCTTTCTTT. This chain links TRBV7-6 with TRBJ1-1; no clear D. Germline V CDR1 and CDR2: SGHVS, FNYEAQ. The V end lost 4 bases, the J end lost 0 bases, and 12 bases lay between the germline ends. The CDR3 spans 15 residues.

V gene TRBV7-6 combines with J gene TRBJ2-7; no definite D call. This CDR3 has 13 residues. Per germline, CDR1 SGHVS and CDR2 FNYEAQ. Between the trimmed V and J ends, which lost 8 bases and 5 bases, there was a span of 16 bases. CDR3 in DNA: TGTGCCAGCTTAGAGGTGGGCAGCAACGAGCAGTACTTC. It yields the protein CASLEVGSNEQYF.

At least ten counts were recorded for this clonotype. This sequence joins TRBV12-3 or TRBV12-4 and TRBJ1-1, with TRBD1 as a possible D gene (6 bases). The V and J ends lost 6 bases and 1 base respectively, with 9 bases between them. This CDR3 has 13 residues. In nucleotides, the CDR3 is TGTGCCAGCAGCTTCAGGGGGAACACTGAAGCTTTCTTT. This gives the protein CASSFRGNTEAFF.

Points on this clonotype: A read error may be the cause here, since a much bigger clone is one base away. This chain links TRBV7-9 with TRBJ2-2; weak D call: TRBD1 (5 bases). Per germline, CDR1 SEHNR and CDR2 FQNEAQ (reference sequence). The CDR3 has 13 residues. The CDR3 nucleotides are TGTGCCGGCAGCTTTGACAGCACCGGGGAGCTGTTTTTT. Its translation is CAGSFDSTGELFF.

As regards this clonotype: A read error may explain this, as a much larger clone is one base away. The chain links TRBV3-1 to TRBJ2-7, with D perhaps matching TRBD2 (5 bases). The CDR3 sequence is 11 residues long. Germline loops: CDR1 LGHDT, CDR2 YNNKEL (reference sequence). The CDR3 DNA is TGTGCCAGCAGCCAAGAGTGGGAGCTGTACTTC. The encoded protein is CASSQEWELYF.

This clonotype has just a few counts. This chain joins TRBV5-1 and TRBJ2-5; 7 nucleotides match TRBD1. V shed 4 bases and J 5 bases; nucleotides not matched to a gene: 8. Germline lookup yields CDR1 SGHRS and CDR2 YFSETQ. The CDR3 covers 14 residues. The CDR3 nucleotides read TGCGCCAGCAGCACAACCACAGGGGTTGAGACCCAGTACTTC. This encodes CASSTTTGVETQYF.

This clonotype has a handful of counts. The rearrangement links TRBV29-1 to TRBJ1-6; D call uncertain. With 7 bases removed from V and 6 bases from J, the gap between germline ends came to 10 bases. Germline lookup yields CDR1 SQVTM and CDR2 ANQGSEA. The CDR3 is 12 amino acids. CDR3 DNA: TGCAGCGGGGCAGGACGTAATTCACCCCTCCACTTT. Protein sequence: CSGAGRNSPLHF.

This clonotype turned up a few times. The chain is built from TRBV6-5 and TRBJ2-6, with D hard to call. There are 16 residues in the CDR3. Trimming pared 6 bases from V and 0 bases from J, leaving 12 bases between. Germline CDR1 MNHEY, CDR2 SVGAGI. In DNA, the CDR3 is TGTGCCAGCAGCGGGTTTCGGAGCTCTGGGGCCAACGTCCTGACTTTC. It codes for CASSGFRSSGANVLTF.

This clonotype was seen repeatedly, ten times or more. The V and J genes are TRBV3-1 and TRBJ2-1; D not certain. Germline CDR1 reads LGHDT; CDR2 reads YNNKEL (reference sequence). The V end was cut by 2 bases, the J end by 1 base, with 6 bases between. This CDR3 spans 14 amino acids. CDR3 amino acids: CASSQLGSYNEQFF. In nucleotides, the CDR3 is TGTGCCAGCAGCCAACTAGGGTCCTACAATGAGCAGTTCTTC.

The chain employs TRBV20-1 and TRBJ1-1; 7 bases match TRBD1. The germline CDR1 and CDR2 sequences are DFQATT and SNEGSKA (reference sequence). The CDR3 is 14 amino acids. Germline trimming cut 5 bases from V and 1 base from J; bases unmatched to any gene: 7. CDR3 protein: CSARLGTANTEAFF. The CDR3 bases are TGCAGTGCTCGACTCGGGACAGCGAACACTGAAGCTTTCTTT.

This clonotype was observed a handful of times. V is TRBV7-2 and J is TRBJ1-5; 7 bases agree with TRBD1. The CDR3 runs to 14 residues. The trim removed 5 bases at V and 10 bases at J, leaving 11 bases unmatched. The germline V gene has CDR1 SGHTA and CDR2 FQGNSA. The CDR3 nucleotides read TGTGCCAGCAGCCTCCGGGACAGAGATTTCCCCCAGCATTTT. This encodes CASSLRDRDFPQHF.

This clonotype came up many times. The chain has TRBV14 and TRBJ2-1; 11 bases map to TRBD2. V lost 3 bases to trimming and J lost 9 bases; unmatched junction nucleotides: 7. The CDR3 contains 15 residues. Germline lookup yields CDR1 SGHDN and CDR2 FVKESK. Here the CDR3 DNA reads TGTGCCAGCAGCCAGATTAGCGGGGGGGCGGTTGAGCAGTTCTTC. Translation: CASSQISGGAVEQFF.

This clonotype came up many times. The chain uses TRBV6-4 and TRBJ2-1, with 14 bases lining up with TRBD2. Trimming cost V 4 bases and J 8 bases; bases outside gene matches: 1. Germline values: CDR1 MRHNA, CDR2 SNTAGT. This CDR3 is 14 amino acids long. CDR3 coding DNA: TGTGCCAGCAGTGCGGGACTAGCGGGGGATGAGCAGTTCTTC. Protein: CASSAGLAGDEQFF.

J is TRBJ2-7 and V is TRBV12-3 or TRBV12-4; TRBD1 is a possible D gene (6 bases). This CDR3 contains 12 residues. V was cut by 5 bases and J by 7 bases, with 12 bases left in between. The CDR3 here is CASSRTAMEQYF. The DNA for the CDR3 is TGTGCCAGCAGTCGGACAGCTATGGAGCAGTACTTC.

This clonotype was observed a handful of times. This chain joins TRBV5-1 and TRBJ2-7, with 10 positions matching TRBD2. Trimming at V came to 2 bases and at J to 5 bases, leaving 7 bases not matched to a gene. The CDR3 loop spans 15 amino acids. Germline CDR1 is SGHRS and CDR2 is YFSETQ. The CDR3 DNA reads TGCGCCAGCAGCTTAACCGGGACTAGCGCAAACGAGCAGTACTTC. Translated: CASSLTGTSANEQYF. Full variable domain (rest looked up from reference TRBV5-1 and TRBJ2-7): KAGVTQTPRYLIKTRGQQVTLSCSPISGHRSVSWYQQTPGQGLQFLFEYFSETQRNKGNFPGRFSGRQFSNSRSEMNVSTLELGDSALYLCASSLTGTSANEQYFGPGTRLTVT.

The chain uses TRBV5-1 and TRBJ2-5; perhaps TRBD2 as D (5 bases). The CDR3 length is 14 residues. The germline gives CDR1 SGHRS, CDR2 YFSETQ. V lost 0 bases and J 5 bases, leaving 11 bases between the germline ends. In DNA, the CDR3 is TGCGCCAGCAGCTTGGATACGGGAAGGGAGACCCAGTACTTC. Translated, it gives CASSLDTGRETQYF.

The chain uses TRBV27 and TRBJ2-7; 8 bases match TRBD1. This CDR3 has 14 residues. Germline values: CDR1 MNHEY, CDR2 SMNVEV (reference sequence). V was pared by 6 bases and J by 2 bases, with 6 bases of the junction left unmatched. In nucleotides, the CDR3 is TGTGCCAGCAGCACTACAGGGGGGACCTACGAGCAGTACTTC. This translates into CASSTTGGTYEQYF.

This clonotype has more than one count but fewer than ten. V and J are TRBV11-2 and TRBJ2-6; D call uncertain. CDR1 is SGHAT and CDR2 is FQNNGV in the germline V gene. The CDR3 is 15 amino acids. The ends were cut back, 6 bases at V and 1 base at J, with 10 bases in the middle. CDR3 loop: CASSLDGSGANVLTF. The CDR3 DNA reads TGTGCCAGCAGTCTAGACGGGTCTGGGGCCAACGTCCTGACTTTC.